One T cell receptor beta chain is described in this entry. Germline CDR1 and CDR2: LNHNV and YYDKDF (reference sequence). V gave up 1 base and J gave up 3 bases; unmatched junction bases: 17. The CDR3 contains 20 residues. This sample stems from a study of blood T cell repertoires in COVID-19. Profiling relied on immunoSEQ multiplex PCR, and the TCRdb table lists in-frame clones only, not all of them. This table holds fewer than 150,000 clones, 84% found once. Sample: peripheral blood. The TCR sequence derives from a human donor in a cohort sampled during active COVID-19. The chain couples TRBV15 to TRBJ2-5; 10 bases line up with TRBD2. CDR3: CATSRVSPFVAGGYEETQYF. CDR3 DNA sequence: TGTGCCACCAGCAGAGTATCTCCTTTCGTAGCGGGGGGTTATGAAGAGACCCAGTACTTC.